This TCR beta chain was obtained from a study of cytomegalovirus exposure and HLA in healthy donors. This CDR3 is built from 21 residues. J lost 5 bases, V lost 1 base, and 15 bases had no gene match. Germline V lookup: CDR1 LNHNV, CDR2 YYDKDF (reference sequence). Study results and limitations: The classifier was said to identify cytomegalovirus status with high specificity and sensitivity.

The method was immunoSEQ multiplex PCR; TCRdb's version includes in-frame clones alone and lacks a portion of them. The sample contains some 200,000 clones, about four fifths of which appear only once. This clone was seen only once. Its antigen is still unknown. The receptor was isolated from a woman between 18 and 30 years old in good health and CMV-seropositive. The V call is TRBV15, the J call TRBJ2-6; 12 bases align to TRBD1. The sequenced sample consisted of PBMCs. CDR3 in amino acids: CATSRAVTGTGGPHRANVLTF. CDR3 nucleotides: TGTGCCACCAGCAGAGCTGTGACCGGGACAGGGGGCCCACACAGGGCCAACGTCCTGACTTTC.